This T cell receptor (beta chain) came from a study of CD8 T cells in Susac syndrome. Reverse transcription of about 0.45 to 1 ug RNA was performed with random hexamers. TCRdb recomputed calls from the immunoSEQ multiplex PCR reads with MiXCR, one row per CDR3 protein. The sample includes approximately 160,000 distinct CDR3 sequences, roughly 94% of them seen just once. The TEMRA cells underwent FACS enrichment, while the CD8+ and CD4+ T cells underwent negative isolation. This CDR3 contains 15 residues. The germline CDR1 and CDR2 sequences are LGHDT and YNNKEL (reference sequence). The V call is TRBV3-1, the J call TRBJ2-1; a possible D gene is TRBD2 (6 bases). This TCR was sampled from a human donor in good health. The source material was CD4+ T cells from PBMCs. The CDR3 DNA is TGTGCGAGCGGGCGCGTCCGCGGCGTCTACAATGAGCAGTTCTTC. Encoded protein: CASGRVRGVYNEQFF.